This is a list of T cell receptor beta chains from one sample in a study of blood T cell repertoires in COVID-19. Here immunoSEQ multiplex PCR was the method, and the copy in TCRdb shows in-frame clones only, minus some. The sample lists about 230,000 clones, around four fifths occurring once. Sequencing input: peripheral blood. The receptors originated from a man aged 35 to 55 with active or convalescent COVID-19. Both conserved end residues are part of each CDR3. D genes are given only for firm matches. The size of a clone is reported for some rows only, either as once, few or many, or as a class for expanded clones.

-	TRBJ2-1	16	TRBD2	TRBV4-2	CASSQDLAGIRDEQFF	TGTGCCAGCAGCCAAGATCTAGCGGGGATACGGGATGAGCAGTTCTTC
few	TRBJ1-1	13	-	TRBV18	CASSTGVNTEAFF	TGTGCCAGCTCAACCGGGGTGAACACTGAAGCTTTCTTT
few	TRBJ2-2	15	TRBD2	TRBV6-5	CASSYGGRDTGELFF	TGTGCCAGCAGTTACGGCGGGAGGGACACCGGGGAGCTGTTTTTT
-	TRBJ2-2	17	TRBD2	TRBV5-5	CASSLGLAGGLDGELFF	TGTGCCAGCAGCTTGGGACTAGCGGGAGGGTTGGACGGGGAGCTGTTTTTT
-	TRBJ1-2	12	-	TRBV11-3	CASSQGYRYYTF	TGTGCCAGCAGCCAGGGTTACCGGTACTACACCTTC
-	TRBJ2-3	15	TRBD2	TRBV2	CASSYQGLGWDTQYF	TGTGCCAGCAGTTATCAGGGACTAGGTTGGGATACGCAGTATTTT
once	TRBJ2-5	14	-	TRBV4-1	CASSHTLGGETQYF	TGCGCCAGCAGCCACACCCTGGGGGGAGAGACCCAGTACTTC
once	TRBJ1-2	14	-	TRBV19	CASSIDRGRYGYTF	TGTGCCAGTAGTATAGATAGGGGCCGATATGGCTACACCTTC
-	TRBJ1-4	15	TRBD1	TRBV9	CASSSTGTVNEKLFF	TGTGCCAGCAGCAGCACCGGGACAGTTAATGAAAAACTGTTTTTT
few	TRBJ2-2	14	-	TRBV7-9	CASSSSSGTGELFF	TGTGCCAGCAGCTCGTCGAGCGGCACCGGGGAGCTGTTTTTT
-	TRBJ1-6	15	-	TRBV21-1	CASSSEEAENSPLHF	TGTGCCAGCAGCTCGGAGGAGGCAGAGAATTCACCCCTCCACTTT
-	TRBJ1-1	13	TRBD1	TRBV28	CASSSGQGLEAFF	TGTGCCAGCAGTTCGGGACAGGGGCTTGAAGCTTTCTTT
few	TRBJ2-2	16	-	TRBV9	CASSVAGMGNTGELFF	TGTGCCAGCAGCGTGGCAGGGATGGGGAACACCGGGGAGCTGTTTTTT
-	TRBJ2-3	16	TRBD2	TRBV9	CASSVGAGGSTDTQYF	TGTGCCAGCAGCGTAGGGGCGGGGGGGAGCACAGATACGCAGTATTTT
-	TRBJ1-2	12	TRBD1	TRBV11-2	CASSLVRTGTNF	TGTGCCAGCAGCTTAGTTCGGACAGGCACCAACTTC
once	TRBJ1-1	16	TRBD1	TRBV19	CASREGGRDRAPEAFF	TGTGCCAGTAGGGAAGGGGGCCGGGATAGGGCGCCTGAAGCTTTCTTT
-	TRBJ1-1	15	-	TRBV4-2	CASSQDAGMNTEAFF	TGTGCCAGCAGCCAAGACGCAGGAATGAACACTGAAGCTTTCTTT
-	TRBJ1-5	15	TRBD1	TRBV7-9	CASSRGTADNQPQHF	TGTGCCAGCAGCCGAGGGACAGCGGACAATCAGCCCCAGCATTTT
-	TRBJ2-7	14	TRBD1	TRBV18	CASSLGQGSYEQYF	TGTGCCAGCTCACTGGGACAGGGCTCCTACGAGCAGTACTTC
-	TRBJ2-7	14	-	TRBV5-6	CASSPRTVSYEQYF	TGTGCCAGCAGCCCACGGACAGTCTCCTACGAGCAGTACTTC
-	TRBJ2-2	11	-	TRBV30	CAWRGAGELFF	TGTGCCTGGAGAGGGGCCGGGGAGCTGTTTTTT
-	TRBJ2-1	15	TRBD2	TRBV7-3	CASSSFPGGFNEQFF	TGTGCCAGCAGCTCTTTCCCGGGAGGGTTCAATGAGCAGTTCTTC
-	TRBJ1-1	13	-	TRBV6-4	CATRREMNTEAFF	TGTGCCACAAGACGGGAGATGAACACTGAAGCTTTCTTT
-	TRBJ1-2	14	-	TRBV6-2/TRBV6-3	CASSTTQAYYGYTF	TGTGCCAGCAGTACAACACAGGCTTACTATGGCTACACCTTC
once	TRBJ1-2	18	TRBD1	TRBV13	CASSLRPTGGYTLGGYTF	TGTGCCAGCAGCTTACGCCCGACAGGGGGTTATACTCTAGGTGGCTACACCTTC
-	TRBJ2-1	17	TRBD1	TRBV13	CASSFSQGVRSYNEQFF	TGTGCCAGCAGCTTTTCTCAGGGGGTTCGTTCCTACAATGAGCAGTTCTTC
-	TRBJ2-5	15	TRBD2	TRBV5-1	CASSLQREGGETQYF	TGCGCCAGCAGCTTGCAGCGGGAGGGCGGAGAGACCCAGTACTTC
few	TRBJ1-2	15	-	TRBV7-2	CASSFNLGPGGGYTF	TGTGCCAGCAGCTTCAATCTGGGACCTGGAGGGGGCTACACCTTC
-	TRBJ2-7	13	-	TRBV6-5	CASSGGAASEQYF	TGTGCCAGCAGCGGAGGGGCTGCGTCCGAGCAGTACTTC
-	TRBJ2-7	14	TRBD1	TRBV4-2	CASRRGTGGDEQYF	TGTGCCAGCAGGCGCGGGACAGGGGGCGACGAGCAGTACTTC
-	TRBJ1-1	13	-	TRBV9	CASSVQGDTEAFF	TGTGCCAGCAGCGTACAGGGCGACACTGAAGCTTTCTTT
once	TRBJ1-1	12	-	TRBV7-9	CASNKYPSEAFF	TGTGCCAGCAACAAATATCCGTCTGAAGCTTTCTTT
once	TRBJ2-7	16	-	TRBV5-1	CASSLAMARAPYEQYF	TGCGCCAGCAGCTTGGCCATGGCCAGGGCGCCCTACGAGCAGTACTTC